This record looks at one TCR beta chain sequence and its context. What it binds is unknown. CDR3 size: 16 residues. The germline V gene encodes CDR1 SGHVS and CDR2 FNYEAQ. V gave up 6 bases and J gave up 5 bases; unmatched junction bases: 7. The data were obtained in a study of cytomegalovirus exposure and HLA in healthy donors. Study-wide results and limits: Analysis performed later found 16,951 TCR beta sequences associated with HLA alleles at 0.05 false discovery rate.

The study sampled nominally healthy donors, though unrecorded immune exposures were likely. 13 Jbeta primers and 60 Vbeta primers were used for the PCR. The method was immunoSEQ multiplex PCR; TCRdb's version includes in-frame clones alone and lacks a portion of them. The sample holds about 67,000 clones; roughly two thirds are singletons and the top ten take roughly 1.9%. This TCR derives from a woman in her thirties in good health and CMV-seronegative. The rearrangement links TRBV7-6 to TRBJ2-3; 14 bases fit TRBD2. The sample was PBMCs. Written as DNA, the CDR3 is TGTGCCAGCAGTCGGACTAGCGGGGGGACCGGAGATACGCAGTATTTT. Translated: CASSRTSGGTGDTQYF.